This TCR beta chain was recovered during a study of neurological immune-mediated disorders. The CDR3 length is 15 residues. V shed 5 bases and J 3 bases; nucleotides not matched to a gene: 5. Regarding time point: longitudinal time-point 2. 2 million PBMCs stored at -80 C were the source of the unsorted libraries. The cDNA was synthesized by 5'RACE incorporating 10-nucleotide random UMIs. Over 200 million TCR-beta sequences (from 15-18 subjects) were yielded by each sequencing run. In TCRdb, the 5' RACE reads were re-called with MiXCR into one record per CDR3 protein. The repertoire consists of roughly 49,000 distinct CDR3 sequences, with about an eighth occurring once and the leading ten covering 4.5%. This clonotype was seen ten or more times.

This TCR was sampled from a male donor with HTLV-1-associated myelopathy (HAM/TSP). The J gene is TRBJ2-2, the V gene TRBV12-3 or TRBV12-4; 8 nucleotides align to TRBD1. Sequencing was carried out using PBMCs. The CDR3 DNA reads TGTGCCAGCAGTGTTTACAGGGGGGACACCGGGGAGCTGTTTTTT. This gives the protein CASSVYRGDTGELFF.